A selection of T cell receptor beta chains follows, all from one sample in a study of CD8 T cells in ankylosing spondylitis. Using its own MiXCR run on the 5' RACE reads, TCRdb lists one record per CDR3 protein. The table lists more than 200,000 distinct CDR3 sequences, approximately 24% of them singletons. Sequencing input: blood, either unsorted or a sorted T cell fraction (not recorded which). These receptors originate from a male donor with ankylosing spondylitis or in good health (not recorded which). The CDR3 runs from the conserved cysteine through the conserved F or W. Fields, in order: D gene, V gene, J gene, clone size, CDR3 DNA, CDR3 protein. A D gene is named only where the DNA matches it firmly. Size values are once, few and many counts, or a class for expanded clones, and some rows have none.

>-|TRBV18|TRBJ2-5|-
TGTGCCAGCTCACCGGGGATATCTCAAGAGACCCAGTACTTC
CASSPGISQETQYF
>-|TRBV20-1|TRBJ1-3|-
TGCAGTGCTAACTCTTTACTCTCTGGAAACACCATATATTTT
CSANSLLSGNTIYF
>TRBD1|TRBV20-1|TRBJ2-5|-
TGCAGTGCAAGACAGGGGGCTGAAAAGACCCAGTACTTC
CSARQGAEKTQYF
>-|TRBV5-6|TRBJ1-4|-
TGTGCCAGCAGCGGGTCGGGGGGGACTAATGAAAAACTGTTTTTT
CASSGSGGTNEKLFF
>TRBD2|TRBV20-1|TRBJ2-1|-
TGCAGTGCTACGACCGGGACTAGCGGCGGTTCGTGGGAGCAGTTCTTC
CSATTGTSGGSWEQFF
>TRBD2|TRBV11-2|TRBJ2-5|-
TGTGCCAGCAGCTCTAATCCGGGACTAGCGCAAGAGACCCAGTACTTC
CASSSNPGLAQETQYF
>TRBD1|TRBV25-1|TRBJ2-1|-
TGTGCCAGCAGTGAACTTAGGACAGGCTACAATGAGCAGTTCTTC
CASSELRTGYNEQFF
>TRBD1|TRBV20-1|TRBJ1-5|-
TGCAGTGCAGGGGCAGGGGGTAGCAATCAGCCCCAGCATTTT
CSAGAGGSNQPQHF
>TRBD1|TRBV20-1|TRBJ1-6|few
TGCAGTGCTAGGGGGACAGGGGGCTCACCCCTCCACTTT
CSARGTGGSPLHF
>TRBD2|TRBV2|TRBJ2-7|-
TGTGCCAGCTCAATTCTACTAGCGGGGGCCTGGGAGCAGTACTTC
CASSILLAGAWEQYF
>-|TRBV20-1|TRBJ2-3|many
TGCAGTGCTTGGAGGGGGACAGATACGCAGTATTTT
CSAWRGTDTQYF
>-|TRBV6-1|TRBJ1-2|many
TGTGCCAGCAGTGCACAGCTGACCTATGGCTACACCTTC
CASSAQLTYGYTF
>TRBD1|TRBV20-1|TRBJ1-2|-
TGCAGTGCTAGACAGGGGGCGGTCTATGGCTACACCTTC
CSARQGAVYGYTF
>-|TRBV10-3|TRBJ1-5|-
TGTGCCATCAGTGACCAGGTCGGACAGCCCCAGCATTTT
CAISDQVGQPQHF
>-|TRBV19|TRBJ2-1|few
TGTGCCAGTAGTGTCGAACAGGGAGGTGAGCAGTTCTTC
CASSVEQGGEQFF
>-|TRBV12-3/TRBV12-4|TRBJ2-5|-
TGTGCCAGCAGGTCCCGGGACAGAGGGAGGGAGACCCAGTACTTC
CASRSRDRGRETQYF
>-|TRBV15|TRBJ2-3|-
TGTGCCACCAGCAGAGATGGACCAGTGGCGGATACGCAGTATTTT
CATSRDGPVADTQYF
>-|TRBV5-1|TRBJ2-7|few
TGCGCCAGCAGCTTTGGGGACCTCTACGAGCAGTACTTC
CASSFGDLYEQYF
>-|TRBV20-1|TRBJ1-2|many
TGCAGTGCTAGGGGGAACAGGGCACCCATAAACTATGGCTACACCTTC
CSARGNRAPINYGYTF
>TRBD1|TRBV10-1|TRBJ2-1|few
TGCGCCAGCAGTGAGGGTCTTGGGACAGGGGGGAATGAGCAGTTCTTC
CASSEGLGTGGNEQFF
>-|TRBV19|TRBJ2-1|-
TGTGCCAGTAGTAGACTTGGGGGGGCAGGGACCTACAATGAGCAGTTCTTC
CASSRLGGAGTYNEQFF
>-|TRBV20-1|TRBJ2-3|many
TGCAGTGCTAGAGATCTTGCCGGGGTCAGCACAGATACGCAGTATTTT
CSARDLAGVSTDTQYF
>-|TRBV20-1|TRBJ2-3|many
TGCAGTGCTACGACGGACGGAACGTTCACAGATACGCAGTATTTT
CSATTDGTFTDTQYF
>TRBD1|TRBV29-1|TRBJ2-7|few
TGCAGCGTTCTCCCCGGGACAGGTGCCTACGAGCAGTACTTC
CSVLPGTGAYEQYF
>TRBD2|TRBV30|TRBJ2-7|-
TGTGCCTGGAGTGTGGCGGGGGGGCGCAACGAGCAGTACTTC
CAWSVAGGRNEQYF
>-|TRBV23-1|TRBJ2-5|few
TGCGCCAGCAGTCGGGACGTCCGAGAGACCCAGTACTTC
CASSRDVRETQYF
>-|TRBV10-3|TRBJ1-2|-
TGTGCCATCAGTGTCCAGAGTCGGGAGTCTGGTGGCTACACCTTC
CAISVQSRESGGYTF
>-|TRBV20-1|TRBJ2-7|few
TGCAGTGCTAACCCCGTTAGCTCCTACGAGCAGTACTTC
CSANPVSSYEQYF